This TCR beta chain originates from a study of cytomegalovirus exposure and HLA in healthy donors. General study points: Cytomegalovirus-associated TCR beta chains were listed, numbering 150 to 200. Subsequent analysis of the approximately 110 validation repertoires found a tendency for first-cohort TCR clusters to co-occur.

On this clone: Antigen: not known.

Trimming removed 8 bases at V and 7 bases at J, with 18 bases between. The CDR3 has 13 residues. In germline, CDR1 is GTSNPN, CDR2 SVGIG (reference sequence). Clones were sequenced by immunoSEQ multiplex PCR, and TCRdb holds only the in-frame ones, with some missing. The sample has 120,000 or so clones, about nine tenths seen once. This TCR was sampled from a woman aged 18-35 years in good health and CMV-seronegative. The sample taken for sequencing was PBMCs. This chain joins TRBV30 and TRBJ2-1; possibly TRBD2 for D (6 bases). This CDR3 is CATQGGTTNEQFF. The DNA for the CDR3 is TGTGCCACCCAAGGCGGGACCACGAATGAGCAGTTCTTC.